The 10 T cell receptor beta chains below were found in one sample sequenced in a study of CD8 T cells in ankylosing spondylitis (dated by TCRdb to the late 2010s). No antigens are known for them. Libraries were built with 5' RACE. The listed sequencing device is Illumina HiSeq 2500. TCRdb reran the public reads through fastp at Q25 and MiXCR, keeping productive beta chains. Each CDR3 protein gets just one entry, which takes the most common genes and DNA from the rows behind it. This sample comprises 800,000 to 900,000 distinct CDR3 sequences, around 11% of them detected only once. Of the sample, less than 0.65% falls within the top ten clones. Overall study results and their limits: Blood from ankylosing spondylitis patients appeared to be characterized by a TCR beta motif made up of about 8 highly homologous amino acid variants.

Material for sequencing was blood, either unsorted or a sorted T cell fraction (not recorded which). Receptor source: a male donor with ankylosing spondylitis.

The V gene is TRBV20-1, the J gene TRBJ1-5; D is unclear. The V gene's germline CDR1 is DFQATT and CDR2 SNEGSKA (reference sequence). CDR3 length equals 12 residues. The V end was cut by 4 bases, the J end by 2 bases, with 6 bases between. Here the CDR3 reads CSATWGNQPQHF. The DNA for the CDR3 is TGCAGTGCTACCTGGGGCAATCAGCCCCAGCATTTT.

The chain uses TRBV20-1 and TRBJ2-7; 11 bases agree with TRBD1. The V segment lost 6 bases and the J segment 0 bases; nucleotides outside the gene matches: 4. The CDR3 is 14 amino acids. CDR1 and CDR2 (germline): DFQATT, SNEGSKA (reference sequence). In DNA, the CDR3 is TGCAGTGCGCCGGACAGGGGGCCCTCCTACGAGCAGTACTTC. Its protein product is CSAPDRGPSYEQYF.

The CDR3 DNA reads TGCAGTGCTGGCGCGGGACTGGTGGACTATGGCTACACCTTC. Translated: CSAGAGLVDYGYTF. The chain couples TRBV20-1 to TRBJ1-2; a possible D gene is TRBD1 (5 bases). CDR3 length: 14 amino acids. With 5 bases removed from V and 3 bases from J, the gap between germline ends came to 16 bases. Per germline, CDR1 DFQATT and CDR2 SNEGSKA (reference sequence).

This clonotype was found a few times. The J gene is TRBJ1-1, the V gene TRBV18; D gene uncertain. Trimming cost V 2 bases and J 7 bases, with 17 bases left between them. The germline V gene has CDR1 KGHSH and CDR2 LQKENI. The CDR3 totals 15 residues. This chain's CDR3 is CASSPKGKLRSEAFF. The CDR3 DNA follows: TGTGCCAGCTCACCAAAAGGGAAGTTGCGGAGTGAAGCTTTCTTT. Combining the CDR3 with reference TRBV18 and TRBJ1-1 gives the whole variable domain NAGVMQNPRHLVRRRGQEARLRCSPMKGHSHVYWYRQLPEEGLKFMVYLQKENIIDESGMPKERFSAEFPKEGPSILRIQQVVRGDSAAYFCASSPKGKLRSEAFFGQGTRLTVV.

The chain is built from TRBV6-4 and TRBJ2-1, with D uncertain. V dropped 0 bases and J dropped 3 bases, with 6 bases sitting between them. This CDR3 comprises 14 residues. The germline V gene has CDR1 MRHNA and CDR2 SNTAGT. The CDR3 nucleotides read TGTGCCAGCAGTGACTCCAGTTTCTACAATGAGCAGTTCTTC. It specifies CASSDSSFYNEQFF.

The CDR3 DNA reads as TGTGCCAGCAGCCAGACCGGACACTTGAACACTGAAGCTTTCTTT. Translation: CASSQTGHLNTEAFF. This chain connects TRBV9 to TRBJ1-1, with D possibly matching TRBD1 (5 bases). V was pared by 4 bases and J by 0 bases, with 13 bases between. The germline CDR1 and CDR2 sequences are SGDLS and YYNGEE. The CDR3 is made up of 15 amino acids.

This clonotype was recorded at least ten times. V gene TRBV12-3 or TRBV12-4 combines with J gene TRBJ2-7, with 7 bases identical to TRBD2. V trimming: 3 bases; J trimming: 3 bases; junction bases outside the gene matches: 5. This CDR3 region has 14 residues. CDR3 loop: CASSLRREFYEQYF. CDR3 coding DNA: TGTGCCAGCAGTTTGCGGCGGGAGTTCTACGAGCAGTACTTC.

There are a few counts of this clonotype. V gene TRBV6-5 combines with J gene TRBJ1-1; 8 bases align to TRBD1. The germline gives CDR1 MNHEY, CDR2 SVGAGI. The length of the CDR3 is 12 residues. Trimming at V came to 6 bases and at J to 10 bases, leaving 7 bases not matched to a gene. The CDR3 DNA sequence: TGTGCCAGCAGCACAGGGGGAAGAATAGCTTTCTTT. It codes for CASSTGGRIAFF.

This clonotype was counted only a few times. The chain employs TRBV7-6 and TRBJ1-4; the D gene is possibly TRBD1 (6 bases). Between the trimmed V and J ends, which lost 1 base and 1 base, there was a span of 13 bases. CDR3 length: 17 amino acids. Germline CDR1 is SGHVS and CDR2 is FNYEAQ. The CDR3 DNA reads as TGTGCCAGCAGCTTAGTCGGCAGGGGAAGAACTAATGAAAAACTGTTTTTT. Encoded protein: CASSLVGRGRTNEKLFF.

This clonotype has a handful of counts. Relative to the germline gene, one junction end is altered; a read error may explain this. This sequence joins TRBV24-1 and TRBJ2-3, with TRBD2 matching 9 bases. The CDR3 runs 15 residues. Germline V gene data show CDR1 as KGHDR and CDR2 as SFDVKD. The CDR3 loop is CATGDSGRGADTQYF. DNA of the CDR3: TGTGCCACCGGTGATAGCGGGAGAGGGGCAGATACGCAGTATTTT.